This T cell receptor (beta chain) is from a study of metastatic and nonmetastatic thyroid tumors. Study summary: Where malignant and benign thyroid patients were concerned, repertoires were compared across blood and tumor or nodule tissue.

Authors' data handling: Built for papillary thyroid cancer, a distant-metastasis classifier drew on CDR3 differences across clinicopathological groups. TCRdb ran MiXCR on the PCR reads. It is TCRdb's table, rather than the study itself, that gives the V and J calls and clone size. The table shows thousands of clones, with approximately 34% occurring only once. About this clone: Its antigen is as yet unknown.

Findings and limits, study-wide: Across blood and tumor, TCR beta diversity in malignant thyroid tumors was reportedly significantly higher than in benign nodules.

Trimming left V 5 bases short and J 10 bases short, with 21 bases between. The CDR3 runs 15 residues. Germline V lookup: CDR1 LNHDA, CDR2 SQIVND (reference sequence). All patients were untreated before thyroid surgery. The material sequenced was adjacent normal tissue. This chain links TRBV19 with TRBJ2-1; tentatively, D is TRBD1 (5 bases). The TCR sequence derives from a female donor with papillary thyroid cancer or a benign thyroid nodule (not recorded which). Some clones in this sample may be carry-over from other donors' samples. The CDR3 bases are TGTGCCAGTAGTGCCTTAGACAGTCCGTGGGGAGAGCAGTTCTTC. Translation gives CASSALDSPWGEQFF.